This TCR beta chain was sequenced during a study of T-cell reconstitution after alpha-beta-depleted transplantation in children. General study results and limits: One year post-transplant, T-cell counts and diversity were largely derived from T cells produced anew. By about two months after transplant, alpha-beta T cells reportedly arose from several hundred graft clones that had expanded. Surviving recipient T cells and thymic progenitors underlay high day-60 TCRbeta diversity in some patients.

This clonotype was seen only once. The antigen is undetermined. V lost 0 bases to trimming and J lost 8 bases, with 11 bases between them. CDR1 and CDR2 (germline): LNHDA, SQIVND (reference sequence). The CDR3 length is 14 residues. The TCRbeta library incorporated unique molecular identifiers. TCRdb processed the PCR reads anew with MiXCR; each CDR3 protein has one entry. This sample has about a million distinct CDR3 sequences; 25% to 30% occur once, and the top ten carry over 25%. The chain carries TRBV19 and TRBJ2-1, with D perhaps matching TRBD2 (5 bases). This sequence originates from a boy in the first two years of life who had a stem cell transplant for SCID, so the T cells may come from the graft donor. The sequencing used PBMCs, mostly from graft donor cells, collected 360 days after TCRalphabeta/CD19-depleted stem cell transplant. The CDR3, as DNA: TGTGCCAGTAGTATAGATCGTGGAGGTTATGAGCAGTTCTTC. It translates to CASSIDRGGYEQFF.